This T cell receptor beta chain was sequenced in a study of T cells in women clearing cervical HPV infection. Repertoires were generated with immunoSEQ multiplex PCR, while TCRdb's copy carries only in-frame clones and drops some. In all, the sample yields about 35,000 clones. Germline CDR1 is ENHRY and CDR2 is SYGVKD. V shed 6 bases, J shed 6 bases, and the junction held 4 bases outside the gene matches. This CDR3 region has 13 residues. Worth noting for this clone: What it recognizes is unknown. The CDR3 end is not reached by the read, which stops 3 residues before it; the germline J gene fills it in.

Study outcomes and limitations: Each sample's T-cell count was unknown, possibly confounding richness.

What was sequenced was blood buffy coat. The clonotype comes from a woman between 18 and 70 years old with a cervical HPV16 infection that either progressed to CIN3+ or cleared (not recorded which). The chain is built from TRBV10-3 and TRBJ2-7, with 11 nucleotides matching TRBD2. CDR3 bases read: TGTGCCATCAGCGCTAGCGGGGGGATCGAG. This sequence encodes CAISASGGIE. The whole CDR3 protein reads CAISASGGIEQYF.